What follows are 2 T cell receptor beta chains derived from one specimen sequenced in a study of blood T cell repertoires in COVID-19. The repertoire was sequenced with immunoSEQ multiplex PCR; TCRdb's copy has only in-frame clones and lacks some. The table lists 240,000 or so clones, 85% to 90% of them singletons, with under 9% in the top ten. The sample consisted of peripheral blood. Receptors were obtained from a woman aged 70-85 years with active or convalescent COVID-19.

The chain has TRBV19 and TRBJ1-2; 11 nucleotides agree with TRBD1. The CDR3 extends over 17 amino acids. CDR1 is LNHDA and CDR2 is SQIVND in the germline V gene (reference sequence). Losses at the gene ends were 5 bases for V and 3 bases for J; bases not matched to a gene: 11. The CDR3 DNA follows: TGTGCCAGTAGTTCTCAGGACAGGGGGCGCATCTACTATGGCTACACCTTC. Its protein product is CASSSQDRGRIYYGYTF.

The chain joins TRBV9 to TRBJ2-7; 10 bases match TRBD1. Germline-derived CDR1 and CDR2 are SGDLS and YYNGEE. The trim removed 4 bases at V and 3 bases at J, leaving 4 bases unmatched. The CDR3 length is 14 residues. CDR3 loop: CASSPWTGGYEQYF. The CDR3, as DNA: TGTGCCAGCAGCCCCTGGACAGGGGGCTACGAGCAGTACTTC.